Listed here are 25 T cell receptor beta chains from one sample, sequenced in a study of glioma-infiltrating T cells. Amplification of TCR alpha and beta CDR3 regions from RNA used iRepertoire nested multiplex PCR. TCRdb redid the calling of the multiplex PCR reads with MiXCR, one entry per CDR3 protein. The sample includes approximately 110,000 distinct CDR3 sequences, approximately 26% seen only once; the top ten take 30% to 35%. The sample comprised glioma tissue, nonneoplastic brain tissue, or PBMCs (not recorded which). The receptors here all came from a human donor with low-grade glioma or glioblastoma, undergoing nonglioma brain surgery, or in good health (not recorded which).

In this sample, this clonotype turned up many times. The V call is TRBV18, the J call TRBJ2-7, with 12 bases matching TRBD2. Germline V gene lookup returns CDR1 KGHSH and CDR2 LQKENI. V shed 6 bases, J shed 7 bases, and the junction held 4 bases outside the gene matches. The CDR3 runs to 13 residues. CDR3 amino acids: CASSRLAGEEQYF. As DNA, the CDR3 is TGTGCCAGCTCCAGACTAGCGGGAGAGGAGCAGTACTTC.

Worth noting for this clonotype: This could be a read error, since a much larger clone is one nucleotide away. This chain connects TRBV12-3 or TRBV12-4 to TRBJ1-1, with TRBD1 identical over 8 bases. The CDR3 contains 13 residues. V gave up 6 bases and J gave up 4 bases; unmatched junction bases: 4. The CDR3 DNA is TGTGCCAGCAGGACACAGGGGGGCACTGAAGCTTTCTTT. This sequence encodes CASRTQGGTEAFF.

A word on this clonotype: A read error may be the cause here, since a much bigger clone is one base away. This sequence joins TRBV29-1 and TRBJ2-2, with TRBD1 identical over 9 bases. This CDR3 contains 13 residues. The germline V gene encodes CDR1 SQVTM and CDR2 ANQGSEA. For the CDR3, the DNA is TGCAGCGTGGGGACAGGGAACACCGTGGAGCTGTTTTTT. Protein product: CSVGTGNTVELFF.

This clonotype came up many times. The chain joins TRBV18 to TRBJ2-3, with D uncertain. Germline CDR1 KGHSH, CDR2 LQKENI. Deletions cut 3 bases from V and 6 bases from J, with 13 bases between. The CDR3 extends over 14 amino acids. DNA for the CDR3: TGTGCCAGCTCACCTCGGGCTAGAAAGGATACGCAGTATTTT. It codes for CASSPRARKDTQYF.

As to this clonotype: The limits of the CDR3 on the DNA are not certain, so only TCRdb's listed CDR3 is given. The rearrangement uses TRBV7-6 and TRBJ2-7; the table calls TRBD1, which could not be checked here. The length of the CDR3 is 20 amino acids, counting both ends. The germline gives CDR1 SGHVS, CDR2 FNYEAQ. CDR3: CASSFYICSAPRDRGYEQYF.

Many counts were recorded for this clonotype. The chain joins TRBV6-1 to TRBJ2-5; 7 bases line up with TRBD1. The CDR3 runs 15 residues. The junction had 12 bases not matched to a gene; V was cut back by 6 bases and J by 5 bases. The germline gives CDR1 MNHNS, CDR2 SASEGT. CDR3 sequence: CASSRTGPFTETQYF. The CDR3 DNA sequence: TGTGCCAGCAGCCGGACAGGCCCATTTACCGAGACCCAGTACTTC.

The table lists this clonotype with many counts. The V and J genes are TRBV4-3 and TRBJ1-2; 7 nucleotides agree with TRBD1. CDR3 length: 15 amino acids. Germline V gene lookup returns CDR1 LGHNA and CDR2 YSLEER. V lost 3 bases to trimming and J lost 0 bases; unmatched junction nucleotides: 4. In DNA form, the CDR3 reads TGCGCCAGCAGCCAGAGGACAGGAGCTAACTATGGCTACACCTTC. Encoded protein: CASSQRTGANYGYTF.

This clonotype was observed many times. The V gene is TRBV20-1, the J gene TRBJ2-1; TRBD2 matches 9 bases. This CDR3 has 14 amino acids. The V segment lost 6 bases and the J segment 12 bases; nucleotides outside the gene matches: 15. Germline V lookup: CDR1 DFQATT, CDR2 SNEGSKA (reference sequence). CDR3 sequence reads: CSARIAGVVGVQFF. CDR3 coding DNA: TGCAGTGCCAGAATAGCGGGAGTCGTTGGTGTGCAGTTCTTC.

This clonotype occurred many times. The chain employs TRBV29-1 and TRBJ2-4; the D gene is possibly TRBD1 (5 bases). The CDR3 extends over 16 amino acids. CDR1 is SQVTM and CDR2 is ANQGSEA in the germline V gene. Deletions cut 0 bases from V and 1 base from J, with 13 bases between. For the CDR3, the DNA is TGCAGCGTTGAAGATGTGAAGACAGCCGCCAAAAACATTCAGTACTTC. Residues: CSVEDVKTAAKNIQYF.

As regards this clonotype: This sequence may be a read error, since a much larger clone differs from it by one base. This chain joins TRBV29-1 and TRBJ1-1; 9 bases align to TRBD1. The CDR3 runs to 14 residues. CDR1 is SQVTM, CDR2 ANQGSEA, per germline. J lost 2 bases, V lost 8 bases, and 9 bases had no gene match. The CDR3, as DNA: TGCAGCCGCGGGGACAGGGTAGGAAACACTGAAGCTTTCTTT. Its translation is CSRGDRVGNTEAFF.

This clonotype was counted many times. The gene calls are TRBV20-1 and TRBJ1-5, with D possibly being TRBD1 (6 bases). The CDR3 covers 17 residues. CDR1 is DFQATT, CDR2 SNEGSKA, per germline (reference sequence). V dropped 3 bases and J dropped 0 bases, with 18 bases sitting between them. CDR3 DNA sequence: TGCAGTGCTAGCCAAGGGCCAGGGGTTCTTAGCAATCAGCCCCAGCATTTT. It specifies CSASQGPGVLSNQPQHF.

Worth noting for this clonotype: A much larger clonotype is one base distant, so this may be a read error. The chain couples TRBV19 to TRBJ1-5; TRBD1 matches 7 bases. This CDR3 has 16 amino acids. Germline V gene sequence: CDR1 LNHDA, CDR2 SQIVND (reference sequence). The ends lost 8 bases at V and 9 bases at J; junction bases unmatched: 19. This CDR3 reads CASAFSGTVYHRPQHF. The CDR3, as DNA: TGTGCCAGTGCATTCTCCGGGACAGTTTATCATCGGCCCCAGCATTTT.

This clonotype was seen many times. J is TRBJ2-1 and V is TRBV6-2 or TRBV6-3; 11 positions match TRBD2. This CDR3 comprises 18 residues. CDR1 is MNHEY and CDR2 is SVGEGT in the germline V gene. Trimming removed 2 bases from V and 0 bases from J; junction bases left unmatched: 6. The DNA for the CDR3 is TGTGCCAGCAGTTACCCCTCTAGCGGGAGGAGCTCCTACAATGAGCAGTTCTTC. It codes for CASSYPSSGRSSYNEQFF.

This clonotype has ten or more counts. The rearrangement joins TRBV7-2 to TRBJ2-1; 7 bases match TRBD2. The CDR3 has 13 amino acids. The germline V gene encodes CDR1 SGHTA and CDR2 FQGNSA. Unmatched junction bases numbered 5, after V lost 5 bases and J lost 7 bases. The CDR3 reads CASSRGVTNEQFF. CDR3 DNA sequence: TGTGCCAGCAGCCGGGGGGTGACGAATGAGCAGTTCTTC.

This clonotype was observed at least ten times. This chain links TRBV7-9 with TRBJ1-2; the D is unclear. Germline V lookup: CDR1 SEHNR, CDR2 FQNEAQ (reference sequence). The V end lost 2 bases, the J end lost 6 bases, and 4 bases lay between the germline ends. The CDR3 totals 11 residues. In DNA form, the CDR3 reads TGTGCCAGCAGCTTACGGCATGGCTACACCTTC. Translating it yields CASSLRHGYTF.

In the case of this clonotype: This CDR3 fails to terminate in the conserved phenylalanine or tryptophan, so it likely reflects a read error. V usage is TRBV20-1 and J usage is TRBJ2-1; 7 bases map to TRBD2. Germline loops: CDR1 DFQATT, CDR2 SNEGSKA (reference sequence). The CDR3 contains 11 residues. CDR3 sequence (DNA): TGCAGCGCCTACGGGAGGCTTGAGCAGTTCTGC. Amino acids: CSAYGRLEQFC.

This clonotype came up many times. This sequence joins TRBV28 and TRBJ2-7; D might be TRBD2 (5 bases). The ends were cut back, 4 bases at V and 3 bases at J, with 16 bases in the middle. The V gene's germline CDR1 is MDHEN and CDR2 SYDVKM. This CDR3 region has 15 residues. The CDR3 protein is CASSSLDSGIYEQYF. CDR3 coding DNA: TGTGCCAGCAGTTCCTTGGATTCGGGGATCTACGAGCAGTACTTC.

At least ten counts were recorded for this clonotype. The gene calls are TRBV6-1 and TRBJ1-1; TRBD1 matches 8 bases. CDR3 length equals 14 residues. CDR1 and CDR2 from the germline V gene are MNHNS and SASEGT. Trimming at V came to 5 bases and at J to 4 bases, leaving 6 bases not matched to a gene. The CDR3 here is CASSFRQGTTEAFF. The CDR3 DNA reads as TGTGCCAGCAGTTTCAGACAGGGGACCACTGAAGCTTTCTTT.

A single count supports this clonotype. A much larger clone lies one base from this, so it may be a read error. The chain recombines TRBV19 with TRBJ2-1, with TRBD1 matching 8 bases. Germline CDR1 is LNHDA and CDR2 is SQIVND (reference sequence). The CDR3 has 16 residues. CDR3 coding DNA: TGTGCCAGTAGTTGGGACAGGTCAGGCTCCTACAATAAGCAGTTCTTC. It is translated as CASSWDRSGSYNKQFF.

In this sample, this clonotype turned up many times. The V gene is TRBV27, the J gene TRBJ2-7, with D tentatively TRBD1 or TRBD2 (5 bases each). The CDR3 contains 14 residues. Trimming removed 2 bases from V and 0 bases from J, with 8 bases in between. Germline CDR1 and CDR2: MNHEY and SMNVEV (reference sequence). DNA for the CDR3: TGTGCCAGCAGTTTAGGGACGGGCTCCTACGAGCAGTACTTC. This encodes CASSLGTGSYEQYF.

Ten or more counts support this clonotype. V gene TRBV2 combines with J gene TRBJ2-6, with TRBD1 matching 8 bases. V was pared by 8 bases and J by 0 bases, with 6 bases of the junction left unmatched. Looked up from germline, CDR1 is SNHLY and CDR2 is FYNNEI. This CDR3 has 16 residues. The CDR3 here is CASAEDRGSGANVLTF. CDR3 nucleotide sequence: TGTGCCAGCGCTGAAGACAGGGGCTCTGGGGCCAACGTCCTGACTTTC.

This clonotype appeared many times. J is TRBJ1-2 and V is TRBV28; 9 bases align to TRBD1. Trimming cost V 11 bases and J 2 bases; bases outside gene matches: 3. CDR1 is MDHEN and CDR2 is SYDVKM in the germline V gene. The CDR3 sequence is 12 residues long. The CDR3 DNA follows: TGTGCCGGAGGACAGGGGAACTATGGCTACACCTTC. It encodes CAGGQGNYGYTF.

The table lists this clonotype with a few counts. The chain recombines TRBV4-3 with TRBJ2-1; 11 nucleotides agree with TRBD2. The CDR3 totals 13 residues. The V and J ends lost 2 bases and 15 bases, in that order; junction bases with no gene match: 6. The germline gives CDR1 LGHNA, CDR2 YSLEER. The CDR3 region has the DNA TGCGCCAGCAGCCAACCACTAGCGGGAGATTTGTTCTTC. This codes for CASSQPLAGDLFF.

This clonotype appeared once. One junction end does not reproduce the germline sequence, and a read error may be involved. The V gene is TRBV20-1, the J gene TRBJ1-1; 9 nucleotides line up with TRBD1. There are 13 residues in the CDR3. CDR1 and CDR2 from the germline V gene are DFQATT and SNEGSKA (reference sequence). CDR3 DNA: TGCAGTGAGCCCGGGACAGGGCACACTGAAGCTTACTTT. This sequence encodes CSEPGTGHTEAYF.

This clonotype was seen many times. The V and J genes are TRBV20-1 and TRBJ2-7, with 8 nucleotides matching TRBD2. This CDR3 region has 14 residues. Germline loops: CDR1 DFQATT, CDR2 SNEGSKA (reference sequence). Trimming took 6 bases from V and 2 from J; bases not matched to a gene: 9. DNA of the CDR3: TGCAGTGCCCGCGGGGCGGGGGGTCCCTACGAGCAGTACTTC. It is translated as CSARGAGGPYEQYF.